Listed here are 19 T cell receptor beta chains from one sample, sequenced in a study of glioma-infiltrating T cells after dendritic cell vaccination. The time point: after dendritic cell vaccination, including at tumor progression/relapse. Measured with immunoSEQ multiplex PCR; TCRdb has only the in-frame clones, and not every one. The sample has under 130,000 clones, 90% seen once. The specimen was blood, collected after dendritic cell vaccination. The receptors come from a human donor with glioblastoma.

The chain carries TRBV5-1 and TRBJ2-2, with D possibly being TRBD1 (5 bases). This CDR3 contains 16 residues. The V gene's germline CDR1 is SGHRS and CDR2 YFSETQ. Trimming removed 2 bases at V and 3 bases at J, with 14 bases between. CDR3: CASSFDAGLDTGELFF. The CDR3, as DNA: TGCGCCAGCAGCTTCGACGCAGGGCTGGACACCGGGGAGCTGTTTTTT.

The chain is built from TRBV5-5 and TRBJ1-6, with TRBD1 matching 7 bases. V shed 5 bases, J shed 9 bases, and the junction held 8 bases outside the gene matches. CDR3 length: 14 residues. Germline V gene lookup returns CDR1 SGHKS and CDR2 YYEKEE (reference sequence). This CDR3 reads CASRTDRVASPLHF. As DNA, the CDR3 is TGTGCCAGCAGGACCGACAGGGTGGCTTCACCCCTCCACTTT.

The chain carries TRBV4-1 and TRBJ2-2; D remains ambiguous. The CDR3 is made up of 13 amino acids. Germline loops: CDR1 MGHRA, CDR2 YSYEKL. V was cut by 4 bases and J by 2 bases, with 5 bases left in between. CDR3 in DNA: TGCGCCAGCAGCCTCCGTAACACCGGGGAGCTGTTTTTT. Amino acid sequence: CASSLRNTGELFF.

The chain couples TRBV10-3 to TRBJ2-7; 9 bases map to TRBD1. The CDR3 covers 15 residues. Trimming at V came to 7 bases and at J to 3 bases, leaving 10 bases not matched to a gene. Looked up from germline, CDR1 is ENHRY and CDR2 is SYGVKD. As DNA, the CDR3 is TGTGCCATCAATGACCCCGGGACAGGGCGCTACGAGCAGTACTTC. It encodes CAINDPGTGRYEQYF.

A word on this clone: The junction shows a germline mismatch at one end, possibly a read error. Other DNA sequences in the same sample also yield this CDR3. The V gene is TRBV6-1, the J gene TRBJ2-7; D might be TRBD2 (5 bases). The CDR3 extends over 13 amino acids. Per germline, CDR1 MNHNS and CDR2 SASEGT. As DNA, the CDR3 is TGTGCCAGCAGCGAAGCGAATACACCGAGGGAGTACTTC. Residues: CASSEANTPREYF.

J is TRBJ1-2 and V is TRBV10-3; D gene uncertain. V shed 0 bases and J shed 4 bases, with 6 bases lying between them. The CDR3 totals 13 residues. Germline loops: CDR1 ENHRY, CDR2 SYGVKD. This CDR3 reads CAISESSGYGYTF. CDR3 DNA sequence: TGTGCCATCAGTGAGTCCTCCGGCTATGGCTACACCTTC.

This rearrangement joins TRBV4-1 to TRBJ2-5; 12 positions match TRBD1. The germline gives CDR1 MGHRA, CDR2 YSYEKL. Trimming removed 0 bases from V and 7 bases from J; junction bases left unmatched: 12. The CDR3 loop spans 18 amino acids. Written as DNA, the CDR3 is TGCGCCAGCAGCCAAGATTGGGCGGGACAGGGGGCCGAAGGGACCCAGTACTTC. It codes for CASSQDWAGQGAEGTQYF.

The chain couples TRBV10-3 to TRBJ2-1; 7 bases are a match to TRBD1. Losses at the gene ends were 5 bases for V and 4 bases for J; bases not matched to a gene: 2. Germline assignment: CDR1 ENHRY and CDR2 SYGVKD. The CDR3 is 13 amino acids. The CDR3 DNA follows: TGTGCCATCAGTTTACAGGGGTACAATGAGCAGTTCTTC. Encoded protein: CAISLQGYNEQFF.

The CDR3 here is CASSQNLQGNEQYF. CDR3 bases: TGTGCCAGCTCTCAGAACTTACAGGGTAACGAGCAGTACTTC. The chain couples TRBV18 to TRBJ2-7, with D possibly being TRBD1 (6 bases). Trimming took off 6 bases at V and 5 bases at J, with 17 bases between the two ends. In germline, CDR1 is KGHSH, CDR2 LQKENI. The length of the CDR3 is 14 residues.

V usage is TRBV27 and J usage is TRBJ1-2; TRBD1 matches at 8 bases. Germline CDR1 is MNHEY and CDR2 is SMNVEV (reference sequence). The junction had 10 bases not matched to a gene; V was cut back by 9 bases and J by 7 bases. There are 13 residues in the CDR3. Written as DNA, the CDR3 is TGTGCCAGTGGAGGACAGGGACCGCTTGGCTACACCTTC. Residues: CASGGQGPLGYTF.

The rearrangement joins TRBV7-9 to TRBJ1-1; 10 bases agree with TRBD1. Germline V lookup: CDR1 SEHNR, CDR2 FQNEAQ (reference sequence). This CDR3 is 15 amino acids long. J was trimmed by 3 bases and V by 5 bases; bases with no gene match: 6. The CDR3 here is CASSRRGTGDTEAFF. The CDR3 nucleotides read TGTGCCAGCAGCCGCCGAGGGACAGGGGACACTGAAGCTTTCTTT. Complete variable domain (other parts from reference TRBV7-9 and TRBJ1-1): DTGVSQNPRHKITKRGQNVTFRCDPISEHNRLYWYRQTLGQGPEFLTYFQNEAQLEKSRLLSDRFSAERPKGSFSTLEIQRTEQGDSAMYLCASSRRGTGDTEAFFGQGTRLTVV.

The chain carries TRBV5-1 and TRBJ1-1; 7 positions match TRBD1. This CDR3 spans 16 amino acids. V lost 0 bases to trimming and J lost 1 base; unmatched junction nucleotides: 6. The germline V gene has CDR1 SGHRS and CDR2 YFSETQ. The DNA of the CDR3 is TGCGCCAGCAGCTTGGAACCTCGGGACAGGAACACTGAAGCTTTCTTT. Protein sequence: CASSLEPRDRNTEAFF.

This rearrangement joins TRBV4-2 to TRBJ1-1, with D perhaps matching TRBD1 (5 bases). This CDR3 is built from 16 residues. Trimming stripped 1 base from V and 11 bases from J, with 23 bases between. Germline assignment: CDR1 LGHNA and CDR2 YNFKEQ. The CDR3 protein is CASSQAGQTGIGSAFF. The CDR3 DNA follows: TGTGCCAGCAGCCAAGCAGGGCAGACGGGTATCGGTTCGGCTTTCTTT.

The J gene is TRBJ1-5, the V gene TRBV30, with D unclear. The CDR3 is made up of 13 amino acids. Germline-derived CDR1 and CDR2 are GTSNPN and SVGIG (reference sequence). V was cut by 7 bases and J by 1 base, with 11 bases left in between. In DNA form, the CDR3 reads TGTGCCTTCAACACAGAAAGCAATCAGCCCCAGCATTTT. This translates into CAFNTESNQPQHF. The variable domain in full, completed from reference TRBV30 and TRBJ1-5, reads SQTIHQWPATLVQPVGSPLSLECTVEGTSNPNLYWYRQAAGRGLQLLFYSVGIGQISSEVPQNLSASRPQDRQFILSSKKLLLSDSGFYLCAFNTESNQPQHFGDGTRLSIL.

The CDR3 loop is CASSPLRDTGELFF. CDR3 DNA sequence: TGCGCCAGCAGCCCGTTGCGGGACACCGGGGAGCTGTTTTTT. The chain employs TRBV5-1 and TRBJ2-2, with D perhaps TRBD2 (5 bases). The length of the CDR3 is 14 residues. Germline V lookup: CDR1 SGHRS, CDR2 YFSETQ. Trimming took off 4 bases at V and 3 bases at J, with 10 bases between the two ends. Complete variable domain (other parts from reference TRBV5-1 and TRBJ2-2): KAGVTQTPRYLIKTRGQQVTLSCSPISGHRSVSWYQQTPGQGLQFLFEYFSETQRNKGNFPGRFSGRQFSNSRSEMNVSTLELGDSALYLCASSPLRDTGELFFGEGSRLTVL.

In its sample, this clone was seen once. The V call is TRBV7-3, the J call TRBJ2-1; possibly TRBD1 for D (5 bases). The V end lost 4 bases, the J end lost 8 bases, and 15 bases lay between the germline ends. Germline CDR1 reads SGHTA; CDR2 reads FQGTGA. The CDR3 runs to 14 residues. CDR3 amino acids: CASSSTTDFDEQFF. As DNA, the CDR3 is TGTGCCAGCAGCTCTACGACAGATTTCGATGAGCAGTTCTTC.

The genes are TRBV5-1 and TRBJ2-7; D possibly corresponds to TRBD1 (6 bases). From germline, CDR1 is SGHRS and CDR2 YFSETQ. V lost 3 bases and J 4 bases, leaving 11 bases between the germline ends. The CDR3 consists of 13 residues. CDR3 protein: CASSSIQGYEQYF. Written as DNA, the CDR3 is TGCGCCAGCAGCTCCATACAGGGTTACGAGCAGTACTTC. Full variable domain (outside the CDR3, taken from reference TRBV5-1 and TRBJ2-7): KAGVTQTPRYLIKTRGQQVTLSCSPISGHRSVSWYQQTPGQGLQFLFEYFSETQRNKGNFPGRFSGRQFSNSRSEMNVSTLELGDSALYLCASSSIQGYEQYFGPGTRLTVT.

CDR3 sequence: CASRFDRGNTEAFF. The CDR3 bases are TGTGCCAGCAGGTTCGACAGGGGGAACACTGAAGCTTTCTTT. This sequence joins TRBV28 and TRBJ1-1; TRBD1 aligns across 8 bases. The CDR3 spans 14 residues. Trimming took 6 bases from V and 1 from J; bases not matched to a gene: 4. Germline CDR1 and CDR2: MDHEN and SYDVKM.

V gene TRBV5-1 combines with J gene TRBJ2-7, with TRBD2 matching over 8 bases. The junction had 12 bases not matched to a gene; V was cut back by 4 bases and J by 6 bases. Germline CDR1 SGHRS, CDR2 YFSETQ. This CDR3 is built from 15 residues. This CDR3 reads CASSGASGSLGEQYF. CDR3 sequence (DNA): TGCGCCAGCAGCGGAGCAAGCGGGAGCCTCGGCGAGCAGTACTTC.